The rows below give T cell receptor beta chains drawn from one sample of a study of blood T cell repertoires in COVID-19. Profiling relied on immunoSEQ multiplex PCR, and the TCRdb table lists in-frame clones only, not all of them. The top ten clones hold approximately 9.9% of a sample with under 200,000 clones, approximately 80% of them seen once. Sequencing was done on a sample of PBMCs or T cells enriched from blood (not recorded which). The receptors here all came from a man aged 50 to 60 who had recovered from COVID-19. Each CDR3 is given with its conserved first and last residue.

TRBJ2-5	14	TRBV10-3	CAIRGGGPQETQYF
TRBJ2-2	16	TRBV5-4	CASSLGPGAGTGELFF
TRBJ1-5	19	TRBV28	CASSWPGGWAEHSNQPQHF
TRBJ2-7	13	TRBV19	CASSIVGLAEQYF
TRBJ2-7	14	TRBV27	CASSPRLDTYEQYF
TRBJ2-7	15	TRBV5-1	CASSTQGGLVGEQYF
TRBJ2-5	15	TRBV28	CASSSLTGGQETQYF
TRBJ2-2	15	TRBV7-2	CASSLVRANTGELFF
TRBJ2-3	16	TRBV11-2	CASSLRLAGAADTQYF
TRBJ2-6	15	TRBV28	CASSLQGTGANVLTF
TRBJ1-2	17	TRBV15	CATSRDSPGQGAYGYTF
TRBJ1-2	12	TRBV6-5	CASRRGDYGYTF
TRBJ1-4	13	TRBV7-9	CASTDRINEKLFF
TRBJ2-2	18	TRBV5-1	CASSRTGLAGVNTGELFF
TRBJ2-1	15	TRBV6-5	CASSSGISNYNEQFF
TRBJ2-7	15	TRBV4-1	CASSQVLAGVVEQYF
TRBJ2-1	15	TRBV7-2	CASSSRLAGTNEQFF
TRBJ2-3	15	TRBV5-1	CASSLTGLPGDTQYF
TRBJ2-5	17	TRBV7-9	CASSPLWGTGPQETQYF
TRBJ1-1	15	TRBV5-1	CASSAGHVRNTEAFF
TRBJ2-2	13	TRBV28	CASSLAGGWELFF
TRBJ2-1	15	TRBV19	CASSIQRGAYNEQFF
TRBJ2-7	16	TRBV19	CASSIRMAGSSYEQYF
TRBJ1-5	13	TRBV11-1	CASSPGSNQPQHF
TRBJ1-2	14	TRBV7-9	CASSSEAREAGYTF
TRBJ2-3	16	TRBV3-1/TRBV3-2	CASSRGQGAGTDTQYF
TRBJ1-1	13	TRBV9	CASSVEQHTEAFF
TRBJ1-5	15	TRBV2	CASSEEAGSNQPQHF
TRBJ1-1	10	TRBV29-1	CSVFRGRAFF
TRBJ1-5	11	TRBV2	CASAEREPQHF
TRBJ1-5	14	TRBV27	CASSFVGQNQPQHF
TRBJ2-2	15	TRBV30	CAWSVSGVGAGELFF
TRBJ2-2	16	TRBV21-1	CASSKAGTSNTGELFF
TRBJ2-7	15	TRBV6-1	CASSDTSGSPYEQYF
TRBJ2-1	13	TRBV2	CASSSNTGNEQFF
TRBJ1-4	13	TRBV2	CASSYTGDEKLFF
TRBJ2-3	18	TRBV5-1	CASSLDGGRGSRTDTQYF
TRBJ2-2	14	TRBV6-4	CASSDPSDTGELFF
TRBJ2-7	14	TRBV5-4	CASSLSQGIYEQYF
TRBJ2-7	14	TRBV7-2	CASSLLVRSYEQYF
TRBJ2-5	15	TRBV5-4	CASSLEGSGGAAQYF
TRBJ2-5	16	TRBV3-1/TRBV3-2	CASSQLGLAGAETQYF
TRBJ2-6	17	TRBV19	CASSIGRQGAGANVLTF
TRBJ1-5	15	TRBV2	CASSLGQAPNQPQHF
TRBJ1-2	12	TRBV28	CASSSQAGGYTF
TRBJ1-1	12	TRBV30	CAWSRGDTEAFF
TRBJ1-1	16	TRBV3-1/TRBV3-2	CASSQAGDRMKTEAFF
TRBJ2-7	14	TRBV5-4	CASSPRGVTDEQYF
TRBJ1-2	16	TRBV5-4	CASSERTPGQGYGYTF
TRBJ2-3	16	TRBV28	CASSSPTSGGTDTQYF
TRBJ2-1	13	TRBV9	CASSVETSNEQFF
TRBJ2-7	16	TRBV27	CASSPITGQGAVEQYF
TRBJ1-1	14	TRBV6-5	CASSIQGAVSSAFF
TRBJ2-3	16	TRBV3-1/TRBV3-2	CASSQVKLLATDTQYF
TRBJ2-1	12	TRBV28	CASSRWGLEQFF